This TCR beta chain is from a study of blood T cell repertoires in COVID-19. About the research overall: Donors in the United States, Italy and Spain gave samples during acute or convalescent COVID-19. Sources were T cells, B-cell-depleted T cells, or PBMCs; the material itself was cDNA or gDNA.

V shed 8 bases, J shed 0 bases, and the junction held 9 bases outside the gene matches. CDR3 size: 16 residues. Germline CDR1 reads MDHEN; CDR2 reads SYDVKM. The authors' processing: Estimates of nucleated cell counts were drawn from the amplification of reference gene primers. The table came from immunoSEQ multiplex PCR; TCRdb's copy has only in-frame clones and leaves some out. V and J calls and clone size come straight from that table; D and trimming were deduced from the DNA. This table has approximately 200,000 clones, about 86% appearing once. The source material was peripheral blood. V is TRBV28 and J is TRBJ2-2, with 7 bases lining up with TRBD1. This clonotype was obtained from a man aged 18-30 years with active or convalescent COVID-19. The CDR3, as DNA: TGTGCCAGCCTGAGTCCGGGACAGCCGAACACCGGGGAGCTGTTTTTT. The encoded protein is CASLSPGQPNTGELFF.